The T cell receptor beta chain under discussion was sequenced for a study of blood T cell repertoires in COVID-19. Across the study: In each case, the material was cDNA or gDNA derived from T cells, B-cell-depleted T cells, or PBMCs.

Assay used: immunoSEQ multiplex PCR; TCRdb lists only in-frame clones, some missing. The data contain a few hundred thousand clones, nearly 90% of them singletons. The CDR3 is 15 residues long. Germline V gene data show CDR1 as LGHNA and CDR2 as YSLEER. V shed 0 bases and J 5 bases; nucleotides not matched to a gene: 1. The sequence derives from a woman aged 18 to 35 who had recovered from COVID-19. This rearrangement joins TRBV4-3 to TRBJ2-3, with 11 bases lining up with TRBD2. The sample taken for sequencing was peripheral blood. The CDR3 DNA is TGCGCCAGCAGCCAAGAAACTAGCGGGGGAGATACGCAGTATTTT. This gives the protein CASSQETSGGDTQYF.